This T cell receptor beta chain was documented in a study of T cells in localized non-small cell lung cancer. Data came from immunoSEQ multiplex PCR; TCRdb stores just in-frame clones and leaves some out. The table includes about 59,000 clones, under 90% detected once. About this clone itself: The antigen is not known.

Study-level findings and limits: Sequencing was limited to one tumor region, leaving the possibility of heterogeneity open.

CDR1 SNHLY and CDR2 FYNNEI come from the germline V gene. Trimming took off 6 bases at V and 3 bases at J, with 11 bases between the two ends. The CDR3 sequence is 14 residues long. The TCR comes from a woman aged 35 to 69 with stage I lung adenocarcinoma. Sequenced here: peripheral blood, sampled before any cancer treatment. V usage is TRBV2 and J usage is TRBJ2-2, with D maybe TRBD2 (6 bases). This CDR3 reads CASRDREYTGELFF. The CDR3, as DNA: TGTGCCAGCAGGGACCGGGAGTACACCGGGGAGCTGTTTTTT.